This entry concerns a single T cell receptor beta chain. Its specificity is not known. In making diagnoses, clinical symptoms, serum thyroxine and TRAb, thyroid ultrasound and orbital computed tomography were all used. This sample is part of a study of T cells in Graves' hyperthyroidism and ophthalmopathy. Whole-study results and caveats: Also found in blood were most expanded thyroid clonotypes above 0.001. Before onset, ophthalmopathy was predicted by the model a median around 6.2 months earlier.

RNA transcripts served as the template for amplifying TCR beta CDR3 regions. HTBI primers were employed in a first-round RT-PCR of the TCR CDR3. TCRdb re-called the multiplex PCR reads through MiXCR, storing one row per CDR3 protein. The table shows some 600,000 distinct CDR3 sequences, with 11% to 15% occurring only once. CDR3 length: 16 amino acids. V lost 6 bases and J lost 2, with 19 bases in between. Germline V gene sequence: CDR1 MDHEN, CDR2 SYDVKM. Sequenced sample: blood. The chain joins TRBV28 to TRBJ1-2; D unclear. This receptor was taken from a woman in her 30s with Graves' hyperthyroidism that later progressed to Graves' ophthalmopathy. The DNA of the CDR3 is TGTGCCAGCAGCACCGATGACACAGCCCCGAACTATGGCTACACCTTC. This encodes CASSTDDTAPNYGYTF.